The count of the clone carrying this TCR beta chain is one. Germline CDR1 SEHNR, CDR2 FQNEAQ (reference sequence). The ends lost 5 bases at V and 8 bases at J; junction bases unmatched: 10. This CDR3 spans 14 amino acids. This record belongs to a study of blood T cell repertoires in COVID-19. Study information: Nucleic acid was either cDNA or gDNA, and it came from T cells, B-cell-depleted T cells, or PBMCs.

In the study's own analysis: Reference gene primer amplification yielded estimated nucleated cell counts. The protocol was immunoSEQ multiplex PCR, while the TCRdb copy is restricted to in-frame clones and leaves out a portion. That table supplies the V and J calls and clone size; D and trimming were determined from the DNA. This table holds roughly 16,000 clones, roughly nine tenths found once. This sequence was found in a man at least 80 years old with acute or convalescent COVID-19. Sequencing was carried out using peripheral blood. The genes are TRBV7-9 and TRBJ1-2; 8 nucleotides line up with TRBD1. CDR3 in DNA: TGTGCCAGCAGCCCCAGGGGGCAAGCAGGCGGCTACACCTTC. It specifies CASSPRGQAGGYTF.